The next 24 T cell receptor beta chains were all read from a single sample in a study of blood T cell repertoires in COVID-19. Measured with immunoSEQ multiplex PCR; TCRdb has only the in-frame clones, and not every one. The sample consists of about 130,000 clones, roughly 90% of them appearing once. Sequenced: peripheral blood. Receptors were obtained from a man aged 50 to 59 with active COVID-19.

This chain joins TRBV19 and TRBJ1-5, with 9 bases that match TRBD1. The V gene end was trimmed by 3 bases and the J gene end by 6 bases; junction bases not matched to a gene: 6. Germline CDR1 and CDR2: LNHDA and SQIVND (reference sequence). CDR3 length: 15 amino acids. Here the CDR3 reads CASSMGTGFFQPQHF. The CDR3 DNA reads TGTGCCAGTAGTATGGGGACAGGGTTTTTTCAGCCCCAGCATTTT.

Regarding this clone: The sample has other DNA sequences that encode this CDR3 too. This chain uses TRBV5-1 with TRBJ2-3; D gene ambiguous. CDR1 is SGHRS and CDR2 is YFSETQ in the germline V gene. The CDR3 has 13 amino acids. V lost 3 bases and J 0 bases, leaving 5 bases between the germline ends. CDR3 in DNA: TGCGCCAGCAGCTCCGGGAGCACAGATACGCAGTATTTT. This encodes CASSSGSTDTQYF.

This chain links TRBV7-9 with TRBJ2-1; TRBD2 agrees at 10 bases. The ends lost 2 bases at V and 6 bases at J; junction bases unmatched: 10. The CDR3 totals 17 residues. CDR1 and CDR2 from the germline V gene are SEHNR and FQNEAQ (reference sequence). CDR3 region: CASSLRGELAGVNEQFF. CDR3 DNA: TGTGCCAGCAGCTTAAGGGGTGAGCTAGCGGGGGTCAATGAGCAGTTCTTC.

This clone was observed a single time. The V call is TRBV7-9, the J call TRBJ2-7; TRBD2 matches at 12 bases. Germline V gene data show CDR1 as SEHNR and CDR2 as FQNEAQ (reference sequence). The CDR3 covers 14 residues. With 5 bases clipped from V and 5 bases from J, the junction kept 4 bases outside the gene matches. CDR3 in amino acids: CASSATSGGHEQYF. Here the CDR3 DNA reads TGTGCCAGCAGCGCGACTAGCGGGGGACACGAGCAGTACTTC.

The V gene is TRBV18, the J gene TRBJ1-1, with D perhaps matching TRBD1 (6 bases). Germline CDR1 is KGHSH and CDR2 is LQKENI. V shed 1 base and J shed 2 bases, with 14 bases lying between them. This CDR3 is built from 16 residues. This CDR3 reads CASSPLQGWGNTEAFF. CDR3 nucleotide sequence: TGTGCCAGCTCACCACTACAGGGATGGGGAAACACTGAAGCTTTCTTT.

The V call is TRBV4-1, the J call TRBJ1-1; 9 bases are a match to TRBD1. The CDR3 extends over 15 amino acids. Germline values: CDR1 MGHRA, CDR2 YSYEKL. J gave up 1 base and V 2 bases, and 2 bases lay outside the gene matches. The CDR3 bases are TGCGCCAGCAGCCAACGACAGGGGGGGAACACTGAAGCTTTCTTT. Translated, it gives CASSQRQGGNTEAFF.

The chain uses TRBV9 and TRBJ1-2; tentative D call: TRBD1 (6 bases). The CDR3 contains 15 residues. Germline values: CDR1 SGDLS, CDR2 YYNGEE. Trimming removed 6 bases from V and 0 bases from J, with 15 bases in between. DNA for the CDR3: TGTGCCAGCACCTTAGGGGGGGCAGCTAACTATGGCTACACCTTC. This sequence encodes CASTLGGAANYGYTF.

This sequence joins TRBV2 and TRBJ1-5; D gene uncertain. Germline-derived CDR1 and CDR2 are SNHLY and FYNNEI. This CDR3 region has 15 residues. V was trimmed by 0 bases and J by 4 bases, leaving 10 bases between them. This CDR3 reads CASSEARTANQPQHF. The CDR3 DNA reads TGTGCCAGCAGTGAAGCGAGAACAGCTAATCAGCCCCAGCATTTT.

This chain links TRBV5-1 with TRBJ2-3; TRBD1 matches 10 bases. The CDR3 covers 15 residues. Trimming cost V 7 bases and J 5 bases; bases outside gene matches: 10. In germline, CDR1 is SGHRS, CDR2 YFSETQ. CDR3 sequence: CASVTGTGVKDTQYF. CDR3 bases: TGCGCCAGCGTAACCGGGACAGGGGTAAAAGATACGCAGTATTTT.

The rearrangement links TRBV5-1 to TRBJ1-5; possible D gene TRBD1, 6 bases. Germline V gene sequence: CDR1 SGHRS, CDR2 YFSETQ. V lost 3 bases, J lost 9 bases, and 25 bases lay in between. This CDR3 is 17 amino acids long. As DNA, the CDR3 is TGCGCCAGCAGCTCCAAAAAGGCAACAGGGCTAGGCTGGCCCCAGCATTTT. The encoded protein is CASSSKKATGLGWPQHF.

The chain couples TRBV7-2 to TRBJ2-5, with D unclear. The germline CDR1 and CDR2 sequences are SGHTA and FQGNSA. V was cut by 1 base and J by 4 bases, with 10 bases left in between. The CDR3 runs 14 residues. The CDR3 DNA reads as TGTGCCAGCAGCTTAGGTAGTCGCGGAGAGACCCAGTACTTC. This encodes CASSLGSRGETQYF.

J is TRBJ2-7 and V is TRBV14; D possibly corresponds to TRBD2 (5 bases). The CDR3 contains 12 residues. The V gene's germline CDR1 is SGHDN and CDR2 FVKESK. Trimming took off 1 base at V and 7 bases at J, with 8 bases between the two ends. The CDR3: CASSQGGEEQYV. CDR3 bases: TGTGCCAGCAGCCAAGGGGGAGAGGAGCAGTACGTC.

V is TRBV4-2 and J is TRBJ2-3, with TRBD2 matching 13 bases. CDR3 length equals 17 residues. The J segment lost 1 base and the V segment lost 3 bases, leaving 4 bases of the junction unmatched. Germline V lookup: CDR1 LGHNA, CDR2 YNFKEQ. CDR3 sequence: CASSQKGTSGGTDTQYF. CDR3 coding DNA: TGTGCCAGCAGCCAGAAAGGGACTAGCGGGGGCACAGATACGCAGTATTTT.

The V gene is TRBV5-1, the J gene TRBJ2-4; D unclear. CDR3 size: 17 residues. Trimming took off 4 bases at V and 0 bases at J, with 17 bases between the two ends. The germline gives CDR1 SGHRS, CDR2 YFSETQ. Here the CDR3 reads CASSLLGSGLAKNIQYF. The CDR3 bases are TGCGCCAGCAGCCTCCTAGGCAGTGGATTAGCCAAAAACATTCAGTACTTC.

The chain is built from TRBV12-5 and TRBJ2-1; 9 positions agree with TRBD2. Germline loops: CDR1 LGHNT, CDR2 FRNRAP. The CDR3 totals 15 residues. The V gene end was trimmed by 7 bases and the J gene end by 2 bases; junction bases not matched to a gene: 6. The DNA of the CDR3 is TGTGCTAGTGCCCTGGGCGGGGGGGCCTACAATGAGCAGTTCTTC. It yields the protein CASALGGGAYNEQFF. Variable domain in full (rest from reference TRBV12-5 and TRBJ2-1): DARVTQTPRHKVTEMGQEVTMRCQPILGHNTVFWYRQTMMQGLELLAYFRNRAPLDDSGMPKDRFSAEMPDATLATLKIQPSEPRDSAVYFCASALGGGAYNEQFFGPGTRLTVL.

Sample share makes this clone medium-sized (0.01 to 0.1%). The CDR3 region is CASSQGPRGNQPQHF. The CDR3 DNA sequence: TGCGCCAGCAGCCAAGGACCCCGGGGCAATCAGCCCCAGCATTTT. The chain employs TRBV4-1 and TRBJ1-5; D is unclear. This CDR3 region has 15 residues. Germline lookup yields CDR1 MGHRA and CDR2 YSYEKL. Trimming removed 1 base from V and 2 bases from J, with 9 bases in between.

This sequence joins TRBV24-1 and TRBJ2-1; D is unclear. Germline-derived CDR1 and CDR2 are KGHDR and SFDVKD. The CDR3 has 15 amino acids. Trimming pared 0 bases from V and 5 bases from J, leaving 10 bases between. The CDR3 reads CATSDLRQANNEQFF. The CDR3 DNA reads TGTGCCACCAGTGATTTGAGGCAGGCTAACAATGAGCAGTTCTTC.

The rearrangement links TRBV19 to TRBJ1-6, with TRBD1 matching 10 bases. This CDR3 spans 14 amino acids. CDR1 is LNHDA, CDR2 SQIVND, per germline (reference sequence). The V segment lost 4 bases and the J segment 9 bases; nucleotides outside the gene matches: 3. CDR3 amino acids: CASSTTGGGSPLHF. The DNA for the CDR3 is TGTGCCAGTAGTACGACAGGGGGCGGTTCACCCCTCCACTTT. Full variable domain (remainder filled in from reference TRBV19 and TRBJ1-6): DGGITQSPKYLFRKEGQNVTLSCEQNLNHDAMYWYRQDPGQGLRLIYYSQIVNDFQKGDIAEGYSVSREKKESFPLTVTSAQKNPTAFYLCASSTTGGGSPLHFGNGTRLTVT.

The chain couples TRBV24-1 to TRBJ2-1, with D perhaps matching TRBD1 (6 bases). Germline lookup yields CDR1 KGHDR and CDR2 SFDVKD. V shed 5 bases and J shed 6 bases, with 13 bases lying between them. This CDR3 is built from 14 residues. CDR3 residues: CATSGETGSNEQFF. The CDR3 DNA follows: TGTGCCACCAGTGGCGAGACAGGCTCCAATGAGCAGTTCTTC.

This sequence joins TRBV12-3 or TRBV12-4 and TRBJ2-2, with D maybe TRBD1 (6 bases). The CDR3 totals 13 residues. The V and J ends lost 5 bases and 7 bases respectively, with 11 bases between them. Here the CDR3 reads CASSPQGVGELFF. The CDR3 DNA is TGTGCCAGCAGTCCACAGGGAGTCGGGGAGCTGTTTTTT.

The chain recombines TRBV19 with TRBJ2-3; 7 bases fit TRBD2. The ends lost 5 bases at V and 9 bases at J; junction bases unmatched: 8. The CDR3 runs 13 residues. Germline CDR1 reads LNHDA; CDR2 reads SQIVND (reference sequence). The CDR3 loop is CASSGGGSGTQYF. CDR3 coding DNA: TGTGCCAGTAGTGGGGGGGGATCCGGGACGCAGTATTTT. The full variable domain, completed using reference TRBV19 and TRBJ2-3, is DGGITQSPKYLFRKEGQNVTLSCEQNLNHDAMYWYRQDPGQGLRLIYYSQIVNDFQKGDIAEGYSVSREKKESFPLTVTSAQKNPTAFYLCASSGGGSGTQYFGPGTRLTVL.

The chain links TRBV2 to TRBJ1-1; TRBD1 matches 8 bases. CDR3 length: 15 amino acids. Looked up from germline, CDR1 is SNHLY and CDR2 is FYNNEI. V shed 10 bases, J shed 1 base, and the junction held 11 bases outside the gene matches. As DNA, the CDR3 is TGTGCCACGGCACTTCAGGGGGCCCAGAACACTGAAGCTTTCTTT. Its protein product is CATALQGAQNTEAFF.

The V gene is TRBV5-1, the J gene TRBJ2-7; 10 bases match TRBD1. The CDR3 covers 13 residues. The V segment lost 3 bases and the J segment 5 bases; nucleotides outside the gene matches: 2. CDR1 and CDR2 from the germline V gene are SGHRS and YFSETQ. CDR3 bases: TGCGCCAGCAGCTCAGGGACAGGGGACGAGCAGTACTTC. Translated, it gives CASSSGTGDEQYF.

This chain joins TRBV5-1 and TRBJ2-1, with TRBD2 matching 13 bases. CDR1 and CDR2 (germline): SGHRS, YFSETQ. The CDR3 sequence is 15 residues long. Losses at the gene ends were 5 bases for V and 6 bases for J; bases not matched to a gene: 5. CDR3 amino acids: CASRKLAGGFNEQFF. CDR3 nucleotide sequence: TGCGCCAGCAGAAAACTAGCGGGGGGGTTCAATGAGCAGTTCTTC.